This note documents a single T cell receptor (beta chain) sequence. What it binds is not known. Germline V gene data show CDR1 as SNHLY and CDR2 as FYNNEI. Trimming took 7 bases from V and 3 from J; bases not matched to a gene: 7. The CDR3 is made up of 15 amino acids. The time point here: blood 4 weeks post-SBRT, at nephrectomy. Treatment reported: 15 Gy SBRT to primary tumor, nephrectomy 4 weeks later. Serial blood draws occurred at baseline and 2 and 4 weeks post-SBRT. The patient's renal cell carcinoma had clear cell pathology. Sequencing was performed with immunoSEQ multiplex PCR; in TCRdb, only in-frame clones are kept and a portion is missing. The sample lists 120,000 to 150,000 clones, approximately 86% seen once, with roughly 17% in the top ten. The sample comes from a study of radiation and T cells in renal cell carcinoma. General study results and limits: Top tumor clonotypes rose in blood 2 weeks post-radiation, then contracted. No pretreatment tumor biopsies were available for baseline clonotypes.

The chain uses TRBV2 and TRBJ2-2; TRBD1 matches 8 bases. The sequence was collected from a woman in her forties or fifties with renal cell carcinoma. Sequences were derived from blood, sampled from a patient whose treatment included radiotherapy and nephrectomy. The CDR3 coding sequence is TGTGCCAGCATTTCGACAGGGGAAGACACCGGGGAGCTGTTTTTT. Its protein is CASISTGEDTGELFF. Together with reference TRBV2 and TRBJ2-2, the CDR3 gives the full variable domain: EPEVTQTPSHQVTQMGQEVILRCVPISNHLYFYWYRQILGQKVEFLVSFYNNEISEKSEIFDDQFSVERPDGSNFTLKIRSTKLEDSAMYFCASISTGEDTGELFFGEGSRLTVL.